This T cell receptor beta chain was sequenced for a study of T cell changes during pregnancy in multiple sclerosis. CDR1 and CDR2 (germline): KGHSH, LQKENI. Trimming removed 1 base from V and 3 bases from J; junction bases left unmatched: 4. CDR3 length: 16 amino acids. The method was immunoSEQ multiplex PCR; TCRdb's version includes in-frame clones alone and lacks a portion of them. The table shows about 80,000 clones, with 92% occurring only once. This clone was detected once. The origin of this receptor is a female donor with multiple sclerosis, enrolled in a pregnancy study. The starting material was peripheral blood, obtained before pregnancy. The chain carries TRBV18 and TRBJ2-1; 9 nucleotides line up with TRBD1. CDR3 protein: CASSPRGTGHYNEQFF. The CDR3 DNA is TGTGCCAGCTCACCACGCGGGACAGGGCACTACAATGAGCAGTTCTTC.